This section outlines one T cell receptor (beta chain) sequence together with its context. The antigen this receptor binds is unknown. The input lacks base qualities; no much larger clone sits a single base away. Counted from cysteine to phenylalanine, this CDR3 has 18 amino acids. Of all the DNA, just the CDR3 is kept, 54 bases in frame from base 1. Clipping removes 0 bases from V and 1 base from J, with 10 as the unmatched junction base count. Looking up the germline V gene (reference sequence) yields CDR1 SGHKS and CDR2 YYEKEE. TCRbeta CDR3 regions were amplified from genomic DNA using the immunoSEQ Assay, a bias-controlled multiplex PCR. Turning to the authors' computational methods: The number of nucleated cells in each sample was estimated from the amplification of reference gene primers within the assay. To quantify the absolute abundance of each unique TCRbeta CDR3 rearrangement, sequence reads were collapsed and filtered. For each sample, productive Simpson clonality was calculated by taking the square root of Simpson's diversity index across productive rearrangements. TCRdb holds this immuneACCESS table with in-frame rearrangements only. Some clones are missing; in checked studies, unresolved V genes explain under half, and the rest has no known cause. That table supplies the V and J calls and clone size; D and trimming were determined from the DNA. This sample comprises some 50,000 clones, around 79% of them detected only once. Together, the top ten hold roughly a fifth of the sample.

Whole blood was collected in K2EDTA tubes by collaborating institutions according to the institutions' own protocols. For TCRbeta analysis, collaborators shipped samples as frozen whole blood, isolated PBMCs, or DNA extracted from either of those sample types. The data were obtained in a study of blood T cell repertoires in COVID-19 (TCRdb year 2020). Describing the broader study: Samples from collaborators originated in the United States, Italy and Spain and spanned both the acute and convalescent phases of COVID-19. Where available, HLA class I and class II types were obtained from metadata supplied by the sample provider rather than from assay-based typing. Deeply sampled blood TCRbeta repertoires from subjects exposed to, actively infected with, or recovered from COVID-19 were included in the dataset. The prospective study material was composed of cDNA or gDNA derived from T cells, B-cell-depleted T cells, or PBMCs. Samples were obtained from the ongoing ImmuneRACE study (first 160 participants) and from 1,254 subjects provided by 6 global collaborators. The repertoires were released in a freely available public database intended as a resource for research on the immune response to SARS-CoV-2. Sample metadata almost always included a de-identified subject ID, COVID-19 status, age in years and sex. Points the paper makes about the study in general: Clinical and demographic metadata were provided uncurated, with the amount varying by source and participant.

The chain uses TRBV5-5 and TRBJ2-5, and 9 bases in between align with TRBD2. Input material: peripheral blood. This receptor was taken from a human donor with active or convalescent COVID-19. The donor label of this sample is uncertain. The sequenced DNA: TGTGCCAGCAGCTTGGCCGGGGTAGCGGGAGTGGCCCAAGAGACCCAGTACTTC. Its protein is CASSLAGVAGVAQETQYF.